This record covers a single TCR beta chain. The antigen remains undetermined. The length of the CDR3 is 18 residues. After removal of 0 bases from V and 1 base from J, the junction contained 13 bases not matched to a gene. The germline V gene has CDR1 DFQATT and CDR2 SNEGSKA (reference sequence). By quantitative 5'-RACE with molecular barcodes, the TCR beta libraries were made. TCRdb re-called the 5' RACE reads through MiXCR, storing one row per CDR3 protein. The table lists fewer than 750,000 distinct CDR3 sequences, roughly 19% of them singletons. The data originate from a study of CD8 T cells in ankylosing spondylitis. Whole-study findings and limits: Within matched ankylosing spondylitis synovial fluid, disease-linked clones were reportedly significantly enriched. Eight highly homologous variants formed a TCR beta motif that appeared characteristic of ankylosing spondylitis blood. Prior work had noted some motif variants in reactive arthritis blood and synovial fluid. With a CD8+ phenotype, disease-linked clones were relatively rare in peripheral blood.

The chain uses TRBV20-1 and TRBJ2-7; 9 nucleotides match TRBD1. The specimen sequenced was blood, either unsorted or a sorted T cell fraction (not recorded which). The sequence was obtained from a male donor with ankylosing spondylitis. The CDR3 is CSARDFRSRDRASYEQYF. The CDR3 DNA reads as TGCAGTGCTAGAGATTTTCGCAGCCGGGACAGGGCTTCCTACGAGCAGTACTTC.